This is a list of T cell receptor beta chains from one sample in a study of T cells in Graves' hyperthyroidism and ophthalmopathy. Each CDR3 protein gets one entry after TCRdb re-called the multiplex PCR reads with MiXCR. The data hold approximately 740,000 distinct CDR3 sequences, with about 14% observed a single time. The sequencing input was blood. These receptors were taken from a woman aged 18-29 years with Graves' hyperthyroidism. Each CDR3 is given with its conserved first and last residue. D genes are given only for firm matches. The size field is filled for only some rows; it gives once, few, many or a size class.

>TRBJ2-1|many|NA|13|TRBV20-1
TGCAGTGCTAGAGGACTGGGAGGCAATGAGCAGTTCTTC
CSARGLGGNEQFF
>TRBJ1-5|many|NA|14|TRBV24-1
TGTGCCACCATCCCAGTGGACTTAGGGCAGCCCCAGCATTTT
CATIPVDLGQPQHF
>TRBJ1-2|NA|NA|16|TRBV19
TGTGCCACCTTACCCGCTGAAGGACAGCGGCTCTATGGCTACACCTTC
CATLPAEGQRLYGYTF
>TRBJ2-3|many|TRBD2|16|TRBV20-1
TGCAGTGCTCGTCGGACTAGCGGGAGAGGTTCGGATACGCAGTATTTT
CSARRTSGRGSDTQYF
>TRBJ2-5|NA|TRBD2|16|TRBV25-1
TGTGCCAGCAGTGCTTTGGTAGCGGGGTTACAAGAGACCCAGTACTTC
CASSALVAGLQETQYF
>TRBJ1-1|many|NA|16|TRBV6-1
TGTGCCAGCAGTGAACAAAGCACCGGCGCGTACACTGAAGCTTTCTTT
CASSEQSTGAYTEAFF
>TRBJ2-7|few|TRBD2|14|TRBV20-1
TGCAGTGCTAGTTCAGCGGGAGGGGCCCTACTCCAGTACTTC
CSASSAGGALLQYF
>TRBJ2-1|few|NA|13|TRBV19
TGTGCCGTCACCAGCGGTGACTACAATGAGCAGTTCTTC
CAVTSGDYNEQFF
>TRBJ2-7|many|NA|12|TRBV6-1
TGTGCACACTCCGGGACATTCTACGAGCAGTACTTC
CAHSGTFYEQYF
>TRBJ2-7|NA|TRBD2|18|TRBV28
TGTGCCAGCAGTACTTCATCCACCGGGACTAGAAGTATCTACGAGCAGTACTTC
CASSTSSTGTRSIYEQYF
>TRBJ2-1|few|TRBD2|18|TRBV6-1
TGTGCCAGCACTCCCCTCAGCGCGGGGCGGGAGGGCTACAATGAGCAGTTCTTC
CASTPLSAGREGYNEQFF
>TRBJ2-3|many|NA|14|TRBV6-1
TGTGCCAGCAGTGAAGCTTACCCGGGAGTTACGCAGTATTTT
CASSEAYPGVTQYF
>TRBJ1-1|many|TRBD1|18|TRBV27
TGTGCCAGCAGGGGGACAGGGCGGCAGTATGGTATGAACACTGAAGCTTTCTTT
CASRGTGRQYGMNTEAFF
>TRBJ2-1|few|TRBD2|12|TRBV7-3
TGTGCCAGCAGCAGAACGACTAGCGGGCCCTTCTTC
CASSRTTSGPFF
>TRBJ2-1|many|NA|16|TRBV6-1
TGTGCCAGCAGTGTTACACGGGACCTCTCCTACAATGAGCAGTTCTTC
CASSVTRDLSYNEQFF
>TRBJ2-1|few|NA|13|TRBV14
TGTGCCAGCAGCCGCACTAGCTTCAATGAGCAGTTCTTC
CASSRTSFNEQFF
>TRBJ2-1|NA|TRBD2|15|TRBV7-2
TGTGCCAGCAGCTTATTTAGCGGGGGGGGTCGTGAGCAGTTCTTC
CASSLFSGGGREQFF
>TRBJ2-1|NA|TRBD2|14|TRBV30
TGTGCCTGGAGTGTCCCGGGAGGTTGGGATGAGCAGTTCTTC
CAWSVPGGWDEQFF
>TRBJ2-7|many|TRBD2|13|TRBV10-3
TGTGCCATCCAAGGGACTAGCTTGGGCGAGCAGTACTTC
CAIQGTSLGEQYF